This paragraph covers one T cell receptor (beta chain) sequence. The data belong to a study of blood T cells in healthy people across ages. A J-beta primer mix and a sample-barcoded 5' primer were used in a second PCR of roughly 7 to 12 cycles. Each CDR3 protein gets one entry after TCRdb re-called the 5' RACE reads with MiXCR. The table has 1,100,000 or so distinct CDR3 sequences, over 35% seen once. This CDR3 region has 14 residues. The V end was cut by 4 bases, the J end by 5 bases, with 12 bases between. Germline V gene lookup returns CDR1 MNHEY and CDR2 SMNVEV (reference sequence). This sequence was found in an older woman in good health. The chain recombines TRBV27 with TRBJ2-1; D unresolved. The sequencing sample was made of blood. The CDR3 bases are TGTGCCAGCAGTTCCTTGCGGCACGACAATGAGCAGTTCTTC. This sequence encodes CASSSLRHDNEQFF.